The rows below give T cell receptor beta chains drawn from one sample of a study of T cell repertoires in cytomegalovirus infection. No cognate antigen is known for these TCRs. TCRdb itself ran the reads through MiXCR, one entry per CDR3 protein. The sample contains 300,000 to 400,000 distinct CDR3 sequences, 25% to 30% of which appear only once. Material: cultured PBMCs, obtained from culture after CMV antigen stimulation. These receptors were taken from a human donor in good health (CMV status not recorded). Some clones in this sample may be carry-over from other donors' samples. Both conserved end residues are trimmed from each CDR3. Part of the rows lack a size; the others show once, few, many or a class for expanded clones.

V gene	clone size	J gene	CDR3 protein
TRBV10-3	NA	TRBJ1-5	AISEPTDTRNQPQH
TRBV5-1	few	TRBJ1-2	ASSPIVGASYGYT
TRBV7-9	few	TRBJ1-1	ASSPRGGSTEAF
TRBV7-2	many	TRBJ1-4	ASSLNRDNNEKLF
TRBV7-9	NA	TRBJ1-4	ASSLAGQGGREKLF
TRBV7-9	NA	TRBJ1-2	ASSLTYYGYT
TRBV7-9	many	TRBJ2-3	ASSLPPTSGSTDTQY
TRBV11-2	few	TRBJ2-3	ASSQGLAASTDTQY
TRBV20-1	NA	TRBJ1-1	SVRPGRDTEAF
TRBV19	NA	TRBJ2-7	ASSIDTPGQGRNEQY
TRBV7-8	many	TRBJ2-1	ASSLTRQGKYNEQF
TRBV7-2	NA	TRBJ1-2	ASSPSEGFAVRGYT
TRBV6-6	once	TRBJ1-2	ASSYVPAQGYGYT
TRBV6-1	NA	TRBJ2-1	ASSGLPSSYNEQF
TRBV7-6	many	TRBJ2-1	ASSLRAWGEQF
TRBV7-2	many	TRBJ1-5	ASSQGQLKQPQH
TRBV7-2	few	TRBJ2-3	ASTSGGRTDTQY
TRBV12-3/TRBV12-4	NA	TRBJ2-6	ASSLWGSGGANVLT
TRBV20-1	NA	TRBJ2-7	SARDTAYEQY
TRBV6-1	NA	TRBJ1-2	ASSSRQGSYGYT
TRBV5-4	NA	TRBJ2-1	ASSLGGRNYNEQF
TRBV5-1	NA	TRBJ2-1	ASSSGLAGGQYNEQF
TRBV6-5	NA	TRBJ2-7	ASRAYSGNYEQY
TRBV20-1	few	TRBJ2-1	SAAATGGYNEQF
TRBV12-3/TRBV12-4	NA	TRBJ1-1	ASSLAWDSYTEAF
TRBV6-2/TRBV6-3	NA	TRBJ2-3	ASSQTSPEGTDTQY
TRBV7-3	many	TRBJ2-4	ASSTSGAGGDIQY